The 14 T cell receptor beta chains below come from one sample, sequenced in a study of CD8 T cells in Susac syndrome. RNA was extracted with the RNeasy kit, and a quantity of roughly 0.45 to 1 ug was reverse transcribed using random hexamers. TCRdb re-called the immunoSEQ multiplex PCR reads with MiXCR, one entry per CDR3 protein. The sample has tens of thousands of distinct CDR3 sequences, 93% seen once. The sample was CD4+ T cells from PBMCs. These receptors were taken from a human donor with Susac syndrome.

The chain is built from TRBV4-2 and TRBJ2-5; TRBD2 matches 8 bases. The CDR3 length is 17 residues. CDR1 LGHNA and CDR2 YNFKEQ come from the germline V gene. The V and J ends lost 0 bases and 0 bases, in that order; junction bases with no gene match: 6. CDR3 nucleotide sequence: TGTGCCAGCAGCCAAGATCTAGCGGGCCCTCACCAAGAGACCCAGTACTTC. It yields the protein CASSQDLAGPHQETQYF.

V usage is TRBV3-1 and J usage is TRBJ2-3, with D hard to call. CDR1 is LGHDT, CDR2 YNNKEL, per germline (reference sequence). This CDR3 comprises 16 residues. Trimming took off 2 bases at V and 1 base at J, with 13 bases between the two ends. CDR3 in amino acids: CASSQYAVRGTDTQYF. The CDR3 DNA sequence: TGTGCCAGCAGCCAATACGCGGTAAGAGGCACAGATACGCAGTATTTT.

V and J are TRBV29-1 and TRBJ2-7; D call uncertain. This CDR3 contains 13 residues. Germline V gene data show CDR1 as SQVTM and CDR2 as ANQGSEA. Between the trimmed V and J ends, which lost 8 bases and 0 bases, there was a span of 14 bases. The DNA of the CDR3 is TGCAGCATTTTGGACGAAAACTCCTACGAGCAGTACTTC. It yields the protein CSILDENSYEQYF.

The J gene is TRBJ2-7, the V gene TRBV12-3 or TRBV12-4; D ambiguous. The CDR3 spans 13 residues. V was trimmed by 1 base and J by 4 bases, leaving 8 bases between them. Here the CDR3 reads CASSLGLGYEQYF. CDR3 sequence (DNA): TGTGCCAGCAGTTTAGGTCTGGGGTACGAGCAGTACTTC.

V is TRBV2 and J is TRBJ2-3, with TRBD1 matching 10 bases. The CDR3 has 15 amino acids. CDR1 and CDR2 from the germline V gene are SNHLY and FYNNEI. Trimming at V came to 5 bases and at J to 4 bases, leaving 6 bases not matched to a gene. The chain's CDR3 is CASSPMTGGADTQYF. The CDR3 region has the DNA TGTGCCAGCAGTCCAATGACAGGGGGCGCAGATACGCAGTATTTT.

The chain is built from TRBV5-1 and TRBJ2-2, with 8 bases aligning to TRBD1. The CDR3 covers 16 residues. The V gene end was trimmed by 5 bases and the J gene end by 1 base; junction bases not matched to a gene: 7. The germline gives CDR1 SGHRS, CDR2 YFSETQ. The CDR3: CASSSNGQGNTGELFF. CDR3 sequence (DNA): TGCGCCAGCAGTTCAAACGGACAGGGGAACACCGGGGAGCTGTTTTTT.

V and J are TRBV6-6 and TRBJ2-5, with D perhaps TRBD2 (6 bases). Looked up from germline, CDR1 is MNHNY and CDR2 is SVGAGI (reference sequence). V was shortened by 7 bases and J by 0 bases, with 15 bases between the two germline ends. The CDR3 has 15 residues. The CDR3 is CASTLLGGNQETQYF. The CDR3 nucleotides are TGTGCCAGCACCTTACTGGGGGGAAACCAAGAGACCCAGTACTTC.

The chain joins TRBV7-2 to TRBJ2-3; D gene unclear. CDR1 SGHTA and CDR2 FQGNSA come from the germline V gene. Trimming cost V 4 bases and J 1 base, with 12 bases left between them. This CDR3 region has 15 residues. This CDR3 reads CASSSQYVGTDTQYF. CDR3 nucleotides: TGTGCCAGCAGCTCCCAATACGTGGGCACAGATACGCAGTATTTT.

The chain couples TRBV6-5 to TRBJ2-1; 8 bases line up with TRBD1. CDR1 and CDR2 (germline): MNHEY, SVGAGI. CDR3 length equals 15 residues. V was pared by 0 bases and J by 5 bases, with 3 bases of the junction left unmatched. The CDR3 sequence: CASSYSRDRNNEQFF. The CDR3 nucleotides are TGTGCCAGCAGTTACTCGAGGGACAGGAACAATGAGCAGTTCTTC.

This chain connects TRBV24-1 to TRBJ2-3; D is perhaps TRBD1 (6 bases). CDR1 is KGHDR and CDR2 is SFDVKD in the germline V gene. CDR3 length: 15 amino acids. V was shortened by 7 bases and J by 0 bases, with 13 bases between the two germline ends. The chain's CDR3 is CATRSRDTSTDTQYF. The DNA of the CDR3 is TGTGCCACCAGGAGCCGGGACACCAGCACAGATACGCAGTATTTT.

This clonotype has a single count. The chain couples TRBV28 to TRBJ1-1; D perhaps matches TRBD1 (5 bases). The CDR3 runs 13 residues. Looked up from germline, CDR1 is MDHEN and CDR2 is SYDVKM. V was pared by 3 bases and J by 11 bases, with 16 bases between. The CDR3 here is CASSLVDGRGAFF. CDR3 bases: TGTGCCAGCAGTTTGGTCGATGGGAGGGGCGCTTTCTTT.

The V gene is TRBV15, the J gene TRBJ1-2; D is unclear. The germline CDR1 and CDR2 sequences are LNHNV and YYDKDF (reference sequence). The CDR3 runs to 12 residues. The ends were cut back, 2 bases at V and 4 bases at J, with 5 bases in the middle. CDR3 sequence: CATSRLTYGYTF. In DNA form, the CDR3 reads TGTGCCACCAGCAGACTCACCTATGGCTACACCTTC.

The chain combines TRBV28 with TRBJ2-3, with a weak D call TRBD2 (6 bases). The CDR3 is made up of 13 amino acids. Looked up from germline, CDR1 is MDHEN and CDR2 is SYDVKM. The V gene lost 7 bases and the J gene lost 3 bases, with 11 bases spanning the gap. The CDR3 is CASMYRGTDTQYF. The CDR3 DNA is TGTGCCAGCATGTATCGGGGGACAGATACGCAGTATTTT.

CDR3: CASSLSQVEETQYF. For the CDR3, the DNA is TGCGCCAGCAGCTTGAGTCAAGTTGAAGAGACCCAGTACTTC. The J gene is TRBJ2-5, the V gene TRBV5-1, with no clear D. Germline V gene lookup returns CDR1 SGHRS and CDR2 YFSETQ. Trimming removed 1 base at V and 3 bases at J, with 10 bases between. The CDR3 is 14 amino acids.